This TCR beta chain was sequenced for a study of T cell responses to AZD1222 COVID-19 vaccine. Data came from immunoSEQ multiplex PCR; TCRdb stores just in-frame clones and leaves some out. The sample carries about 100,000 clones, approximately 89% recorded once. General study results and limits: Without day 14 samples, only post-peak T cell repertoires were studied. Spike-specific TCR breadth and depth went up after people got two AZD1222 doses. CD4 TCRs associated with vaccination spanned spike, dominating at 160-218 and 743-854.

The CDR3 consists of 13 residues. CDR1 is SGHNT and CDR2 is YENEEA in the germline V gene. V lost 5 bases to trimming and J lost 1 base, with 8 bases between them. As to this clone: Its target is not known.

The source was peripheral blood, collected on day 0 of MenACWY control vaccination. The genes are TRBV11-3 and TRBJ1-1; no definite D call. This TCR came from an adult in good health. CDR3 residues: CASSREQNTEAFF. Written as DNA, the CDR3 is TGTGCCAGCAGCCGGGAGCAGAACACTGAAGCTTTCTTT.